This T cell receptor (beta chain) is from a study of blood T cell repertoires in COVID-19. Background on the study: Sample material is recorded as cDNA or gDNA derived from T cells, B-cell-depleted T cells, or PBMCs.

Authors' data handling: How many nucleated cells were present was estimated from reference gene primer amplification. Measured with immunoSEQ multiplex PCR; TCRdb has only the in-frame clones, and not every one. V and J calls and clone size are as listed in that table; D and trimming were resolved from the DNA. The sample holds 250,000 or so clones; about nine tenths are singletons and the top ten take about 1.6%. The CDR3 covers 13 residues. CDR1 and CDR2 from the germline V gene are MNHEY and SMNVEV (reference sequence). V was pared by 6 bases and J by 8 bases, with 11 bases between. This clone was detected only a few times.

The receptor was derived from a man in his forties who had recovered from COVID-19. The chain uses TRBV27 and TRBJ1-6; D remains ambiguous. What was sequenced was PBMCs or T cells enriched from blood (not recorded which). The CDR3 here is CASRMTRDSPLHF. DNA for the CDR3: TGTGCCAGCAGAATGACTAGGGATTCACCCCTCCACTTT.